This T cell receptor beta chain derives from a study of radiation and T cells in renal cell carcinoma (dated by TCRdb to about 2020). About the full investigation: The samples were drawn from a clinical trial, where primary renal cell carcinomas were treated with 15 Gy of stereotactic body radiation therapy and then removed by nephrectomy 4 weeks afterward. TCR beta sequencing covered 50 to 55 samples in total, comprising some 26 tumors and 27 peripheral blood samples. In the roughly 54 samples combined, some 4 million unique CDR3 nucleotide sequences were found, encoding about 3 million unique CDR3 amino acid sequences. The full study reports these points: Changes in the blood repertoire were not tracked past 4 weeks after treatment. An increase in top tumor clonotypes in blood was observed from baseline to 2 weeks post-radiation, followed by contraction by 4 weeks, which was taken to suggest transient expansion of tumor-resident clones. No pretreatment tumor biopsies were available, so the baseline intratumoral presence of clonotypes could not be determined. Because the trial had a single-armed design, the trial could not examine how radiation dose or scheduling affected the TCR repertoire.

In light of the paper, this sample's time point label describes: blood 2 weeks post-SBRT. Per the publication, the treatment or condition label means: 15 Gy SBRT to primary tumor, nephrectomy 4 weeks later. To follow tumor-enriched clonotypes, serial peripheral blood was collected from radiation-treated patients at baseline and at 2 weeks and 4 weeks after SBRT. All patients had renal cell carcinoma with clear cell pathology. Genomic DNA for TCR sequencing was prepared using the QIAamp DNA Blood Mini Kit (Qiagen). The analyses included just those samples that passed every quality control check. TCR beta libraries were generated from genomic DNA with the immunoSEQ kit, following the manufacturer's recommendations. Library preparation used a first multiplex PCR with proprietary primers, then a second PCR adding unique barcodes, with bead cleanups after each round. Each sample batch included a kit-provided positive control reaction and a negative control reaction. The final libraries were assessed on an Agilent 4200 TapeStation D1000 ScreenTape, pooled by volume, and quantified by qPCR. Sequencing was performed on an Illumina NextSeq500 with a MidOutput 150-cycle cartridge, and 156 Read1 and 15 Index1 cycles were run with kit custom primers. The pooled library was loaded at roughly 1 pM, with a roughly 20% PhiX control spiked in. The paper's data handling went like this. The vendor-processed data were analyzed in R, and a clonotype was defined as all T cells that share the same CDR3 nucleotide sequence. In the clone abundance analyses, frequencies were normalized to the 10,000 most abundant clones in each sample. Before analysis, public T cell clones were removed, and these numbered fewer than six per sample on average. An abundance difference of at least 32-fold between compartments was the criterion for calling clonotypes tumor-enriched or baseline blood-enriched. A beta-binomial differential abundance model was applied to find clonotypes that expanded or contracted between blood time points. Tumor-blood repertoire similarity was measured with the Baroni-Urbani and Buser coefficient, and group comparisons used two-tailed Wilcoxon tests in R. Drawn from immuneACCESS, this table holds only the in-frame rearrangements with V and J called that TCRdb kept. Clones are partly lost; checked studies trace under half to an unresolved V gene and leave the rest unexplained. Clone size and V and J calls were adopted from that table, with D and trimming inferred from the DNA. The sample yields 150,000 to 180,000 clones; roughly 87% were counted once. The ten largest clones represent around 13% of the sample.

With respect to this clone: No antigen is known for it. No base quality information exists; no much larger clone differs at one position.

Trimming takes 2 bases from V and 0 bases from J, and the germline ends sit 17 bases apart. The cysteine opens and the phenylalanine closes a CDR3 of 18 amino acids. The CDR3 DNA has 54 bases and is translated from base 1. The CDR1 and CDR2 encoded by the germline V gene are SGHVS and FNYEAQ. Source: blood, taken from a patient whose treatment included radiotherapy and nephrectomy. The chain couples TRBV7-6 to TRBJ1-3, and TRBD1 may be the D gene, going by 5 matching bases. This TCR came from a woman in her fifties or sixties with renal cell carcinoma. The CDR3: CASSLSSRDGSSGNTIYF. The DNA is TGTGCCAGCAGCTTATCCTCCCGGGACGGAAGCTCTGGAAACACCATATATTTT.